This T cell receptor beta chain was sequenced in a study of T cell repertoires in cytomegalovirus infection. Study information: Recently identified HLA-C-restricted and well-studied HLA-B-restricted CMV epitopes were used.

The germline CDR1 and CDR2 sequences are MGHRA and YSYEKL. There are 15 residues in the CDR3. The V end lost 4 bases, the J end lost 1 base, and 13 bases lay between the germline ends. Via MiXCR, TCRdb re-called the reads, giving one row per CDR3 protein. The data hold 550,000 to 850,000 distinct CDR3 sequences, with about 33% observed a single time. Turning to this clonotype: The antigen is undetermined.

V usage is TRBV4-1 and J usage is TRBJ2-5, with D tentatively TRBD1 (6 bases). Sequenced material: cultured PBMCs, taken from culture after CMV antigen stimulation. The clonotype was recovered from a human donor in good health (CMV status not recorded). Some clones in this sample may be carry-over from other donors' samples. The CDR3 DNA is TGCGCCAGCAGCCCCCGATGGGGGCCCCAAGAGACCCAGTACTTC. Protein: CASSPRWGPQETQYF.